What follows are 16 T cell receptor beta chains derived from one specimen sequenced in a study of beta chain features in type 1 diabetes listed by TCRdb under 2018. Library creation used the immunoSEQ multiplex PCR assay. The High Capacity cDNA Reverse Transcription Kit was used to reverse transcribe all of the isolated RNA, meaning that expressed TCRB transcripts were what got sequenced. TCRdb retrieved this table from immuneACCESS and kept in-frame rearrangements only. Not all clones are present; in checked studies, unresolved V genes account for under half, and no reason is known for the remainder. The sample includes 200,000 to 250,000 clones, with 11% to 15% observed a single time. Approximately 0.021% of the sample is in the top ten clones. Findings and caveats that apply to the study as a whole: A moderate but significant shortening of TCRB CDR3 length was observed in type 1 diabetes patients in all four CD4+ subsets.

The antigens for these receptors are not known. The sequenced sample was naive CD4+ T cells from blood. Taken with the paper, the label for cell subset or site translates to: true naive CD4+ T cells. These receptors all come from a man aged 30 to 45 with type 1 diabetes.

The J gene is TRBJ2-1, the V gene TRBV2, with 11 bases identical to TRBD2. The CDR3 contains 15 residues. Germline CDR1 and CDR2: SNHLY and FYNNEI. Trimming removed 6 bases from V and 4 bases from J; junction bases left unmatched: 5. This CDR3 reads CASRFGLAGYNEQFF. DNA of the CDR3: TGTGCCAGCAGGTTCGGACTAGCGGGTTACAATGAGCAGTTCTTC.

This clone was picked up a small number of times. This rearrangement joins TRBV19 to TRBJ2-7, with D possibly TRBD1 on 6 matching bases. Germline lookup yields CDR1 LNHDA and CDR2 SQIVND (reference sequence). This CDR3 has 15 amino acids. V lost 5 bases and J 4 bases, leaving 18 bases between the germline ends. The CDR3 nucleotides are TGTGCCAGTAGTGGGACAAGGGCAGTGGCGTACGAGCAGTACTTC. Translating gives CASSGTRAVAYEQYF.

The chain carries TRBV5-1 and TRBJ2-5, with 8 bases fitting TRBD2. V dropped 0 bases and J dropped 4; count of bases not matched to a gene: 5. The CDR3 is 15 amino acids. Germline V gene sequence: CDR1 SGHRS, CDR2 YFSETQ. CDR3 sequence: CASSLGLAIRETQYF. CDR3 bases: TGCGCCAGCAGCTTGGGACTAGCGATTCGAGAGACCCAGTACTTC.

This clone appeared a few times. This chain joins TRBV2 and TRBJ1-6; TRBD1 might be the D (5 bases). V lost 4 bases, J lost 0 bases, and 10 bases lay in between. The CDR3 extends over 16 amino acids. Looked up from germline, CDR1 is SNHLY and CDR2 is FYNNEI. CDR3 nucleotide sequence: TGTGCCAGCAGTGGGACACGTAGCTCCTATAATTCACCCCTCCACTTT. Translated: CASSGTRSSYNSPLHF.

A few counts support this clone. The genes are TRBV2 and TRBJ1-5; D is undetermined. Trimming stripped 3 bases from V and 5 bases from J, with 11 bases between. The CDR3 sequence is 14 residues long. Looked up from germline, CDR1 is SNHLY and CDR2 is FYNNEI. The CDR3: CASSEVQRYQPQHF. In DNA, the CDR3 is TGTGCCAGCAGTGAGGTACAACGCTATCAGCCCCAGCATTTT.

The genes are TRBV9 and TRBJ2-1, with D possibly TRBD1 on 5 matching bases. The CDR3 has 15 amino acids. V shed 3 bases and J shed 0 bases, with 10 bases lying between them. Germline CDR1 and CDR2: SGDLS and YYNGEE. This CDR3 is CASSARQPSYNEQFF. The CDR3, as DNA: TGTGCCAGCAGCGCCCGACAGCCCTCCTACAATGAGCAGTTCTTC.

As for this clone: The junction departs from germline at one end; a sequencing error may be responsible. This chain joins TRBV7-7 and TRBJ2-1, with a possible D match to TRBD1 (5 bases). Germline V gene data show CDR1 as SSHAT and CDR2 as FNYEAQ (reference sequence). This CDR3 is 15 amino acids long. The CDR3 sequence is CASSFTGASYNEQFF. CDR3 bases: TGTGCTAGCAGCTTTACAGGTGCCTCCTACAATGAGCAGTTCTTC.

The chain combines TRBV18 with TRBJ2-1; weak D call: TRBD1 (5 bases). This CDR3 has 15 residues. V was shortened by 0 bases and J by 7 bases, with 13 bases between the two germline ends. Germline V CDR1 and CDR2: KGHSH, LQKENI. CDR3 bases: TGTGCCAGCTCACCACCGCTAGGGGTTGGGAATGAGCAGTTCTTC. Translation gives CASSPPLGVGNEQFF.

This clone came up a few times. The sample holds other DNA sequences that translate to the same CDR3. Here the CDR3 reads CASSPTGSYGYTF. CDR3 nucleotides: TGTGCCAGTAGTCCCACAGGGTCCTATGGCTACACCTTC. The V call is TRBV19, the J call TRBJ1-2; perhaps TRBD1 as D (6 bases). Trimming pared 5 bases from V and 4 bases from J, leaving 11 bases between. Per germline, CDR1 LNHDA and CDR2 SQIVND (reference sequence). CDR3 size: 13 residues.

This clone showed up just a few times. The chain uses TRBV27 and TRBJ1-2; 7 bases match TRBD1. The germline gives CDR1 MNHEY, CDR2 SMNVEV (reference sequence). This CDR3 contains 15 residues. V lost 4 bases and J lost 3; bases outside the gene matches: 8. The CDR3 coding sequence is TGTGCCAGCAGTTCACCGGGACAGTCGTACTATGGCTACACCTTC. Translation gives CASSSPGQSYYGYTF.

The rearrangement uses TRBV4-1 and TRBJ2-5, with a weak D call TRBD1 (5 bases). This CDR3 has 15 amino acids. CDR1 and CDR2 from the germline V gene are MGHRA and YSYEKL. V shed 1 base and J shed 5 bases, with 14 bases lying between them. The CDR3 DNA sequence: TGCGCCAGCAGCCAAGTGAGTGCAGGGCAGGAGACCCAGTACTTC. Encoded protein: CASSQVSAGQETQYF.

This clone was counted between two and nine times. This chain uses TRBV4-1 with TRBJ2-5; 12 bases match TRBD1. V was clipped by 4 bases and J by 4 bases; unmatched bases: 7. This CDR3 is 16 amino acids long. The germline V gene has CDR1 MGHRA and CDR2 YSYEKL. As DNA, the CDR3 is TGCGCCAGCAGCCCGACCGGGACAGGGGGCAGAGAGACCCAGTACTTC. Encoded protein: CASSPTGTGGRETQYF.

This clone was seen only a few times. The rearrangement joins TRBV19 to TRBJ2-5, with D possibly being TRBD1 (6 bases). V lost 3 bases, J lost 7 bases, and 15 bases lay in between. The CDR3 has 14 residues. From germline, CDR1 is LNHDA and CDR2 SQIVND (reference sequence). The CDR3: CASSIGGARGTQYF. CDR3 bases: TGTGCCAGTAGTATTGGGGGAGCCAGGGGGACCCAGTACTTC.

This chain joins TRBV15 and TRBJ1-2; D remains unclear. The CDR3 totals 16 residues. CDR1 is LNHNV and CDR2 is YYDKDF in the germline V gene (reference sequence). The germline V and J ends were trimmed by 0 bases and 4 bases, with 15 bases remaining between them. CDR3: CATSRDQAGQSYGYTF. CDR3 in DNA: TGTGCCACCAGCAGAGATCAAGCAGGTCAATCCTATGGCTACACCTTC. Supplemented by reference TRBV15 and TRBJ1-2, the full variable domain reads DAMVIQNPRYQVTQFGKPVTLSCSQTLNHNVMYWYQQKSSQAPKLLFHYYDKDFNNEADTPDNFQSRRPNTSFCFLDIRSPGLGDTAMYLCATSRDQAGQSYGYTFGSGTRLTVV.

V gene TRBV18 combines with J gene TRBJ2-2, with D uncertain. The CDR3 contains 17 residues. V lost 4 bases and J lost 2, with 17 bases in between. Germline assignment: CDR1 KGHSH and CDR2 LQKENI. This CDR3 is CASSRFMQAENTGELFF. CDR3 DNA sequence: TGTGCCAGCTCACGATTCATGCAGGCCGAAAACACCGGGGAGCTGTTTTTT.

This chain joins TRBV5-6 and TRBJ2-2; D is perhaps TRBD2 (5 bases). Trimming took 0 bases from V and 4 from J, leaving 7 bases between them. The CDR3 sequence is 14 residues long. The germline V gene encodes CDR1 SGHDT and CDR2 YYEEEE. The CDR3 DNA reads TGTGCCAGCAGCTTGGTGGGAGCCACCGGGGAGCTGTTTTTT. It specifies CASSLVGATGELFF.